This TCR beta chain originates from a study of regulatory T cells in long-lasting Graves disease. Study as a whole: A definition of persistent Graves' disease required over 5 years of antithyroid drugs plus positive TSH receptor antibodies.

To note about this clonotype: The antigen remains unidentified. This may be a read error, as it is one base from a much larger clone.

Stated time point: persistent/refractory GD, antithyroid drugs over 5 years with positive TRAb. The authors made the TCR library using RNA they extracted from PBMCs. Investigators report Graves' disease was diagnosed under American Thyroid Association guidelines. Investigators prepared the TCR beta libraries by applying iRepertoire HTBI primers and Arm-PCR of CDR3 regions. Via MiXCR, TCRdb re-called the multiplex PCR reads, giving one row per CDR3 protein. The sample consists of 350,000 to 500,000 distinct CDR3 sequences, roughly a fifth of them appearing once. V was shortened by 6 bases and J by 5 bases, with 11 bases between the two germline ends. This CDR3 contains 12 residues. The germline gives CDR1 MNHEY, CDR2 SMNVEV (reference sequence). Regarding the study as a whole: Segments TRBV28, TRBJ1-2 and TRBJ2-5 showed preferential usage in persistent disease. Comparison showed that persistent patients shared more public clonotypes (about 3,000) than new patients (over 950).

This TCR was sampled from a female donor with Graves disease. The source material was peripheral blood mononuclear cells (PBMCs), sampled when the disease was refractory, from a patient treated with antithyroid drugs. The chain recombines TRBV27 with TRBJ2-7; the D is unclear. In nucleotides, the CDR3 is TGTGCCAGCAGAAAATTCACCAACGAGCAGTACTTC. This sequence encodes CASRKFTNEQYF.